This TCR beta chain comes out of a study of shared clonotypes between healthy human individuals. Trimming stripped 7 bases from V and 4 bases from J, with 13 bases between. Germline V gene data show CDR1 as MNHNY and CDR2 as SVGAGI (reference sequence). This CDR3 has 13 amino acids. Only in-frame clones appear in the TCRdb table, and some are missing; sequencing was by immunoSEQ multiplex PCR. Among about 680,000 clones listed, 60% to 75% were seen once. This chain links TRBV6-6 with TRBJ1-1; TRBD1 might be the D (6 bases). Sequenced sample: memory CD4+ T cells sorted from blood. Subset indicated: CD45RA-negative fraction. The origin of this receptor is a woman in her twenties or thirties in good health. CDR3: CASNQGIGTEAFF. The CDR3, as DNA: TGTGCCAGCAATCAGGGGATCGGCACTGAAGCTTTCTTT.